This T cell receptor beta chain was observed in a study of regulatory T cells in long-lasting Graves disease. About the research overall: Over-5-year antithyroid drug use with positive TSH receptor antibodies defined persistent Graves' disease in the study.

Through Arm-PCR of CDR3 regions and iRepertoire HTBI primers, TCR beta libraries were built. TCRdb re-analysed the multiplex PCR reads in MiXCR, keeping a single row per CDR3 protein. The sample has about 430,000 distinct CDR3 sequences; around 20% are singletons. General study findings and limits: Whereas new patients shared about a thousand public clonotypes, persistent patients shared more, at under 3,500.

A word on this clonotype: The antigen remains undetermined.

Time point defined: persistent/refractory GD, antithyroid drugs over 5 years with positive TRAb. The TCR library was made from RNA extracted from PBMCs. Recruitment took place at an endocrinology department in Xi'an, China. The specimen was peripheral blood mononuclear cells (PBMCs), collected when the disease was refractory, from a patient treated with antithyroid drugs. This clonotype originated in a female donor with Graves disease.

The CDR3 nucleotides are TGTGCCAGCAGGACGGGACTAGCGAACAATGAGCAGTTCTTC. This codes for CASRTGLANNEQFF. The chain carries TRBV10-3 and TRBJ2-1, with TRBD2 identical over 10 bases. Trimming at V came to 10 bases and at J to 5 bases, leaving 8 bases not matched to a gene. This CDR3 is 14 amino acids long. CDR1 and CDR2 (germline): ENHRY, SYGVKD.